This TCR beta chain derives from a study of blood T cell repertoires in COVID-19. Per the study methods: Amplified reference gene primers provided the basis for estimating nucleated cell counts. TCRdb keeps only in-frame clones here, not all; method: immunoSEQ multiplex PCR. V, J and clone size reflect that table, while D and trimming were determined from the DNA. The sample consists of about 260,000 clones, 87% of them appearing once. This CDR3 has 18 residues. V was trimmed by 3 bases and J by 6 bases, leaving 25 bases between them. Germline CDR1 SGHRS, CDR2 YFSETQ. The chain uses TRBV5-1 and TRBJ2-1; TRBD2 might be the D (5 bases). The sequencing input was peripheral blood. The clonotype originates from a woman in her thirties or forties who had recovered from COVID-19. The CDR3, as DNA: TGCGCCAGCAGCTCACCTCAGAAGCCTAGCCTACAGATCAATGAGCAGTTCTTC. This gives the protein CASSSPQKPSLQINEQFF. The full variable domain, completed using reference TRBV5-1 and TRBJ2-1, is KAGVTQTPRYLIKTRGQQVTLSCSPISGHRSVSWYQQTPGQGLQFLFEYFSETQRNKGNFPGRFSGRQFSNSRSEMNVSTLELGDSALYLCASSSPQKPSLQINEQFFGPGTRLTVL.